This T cell receptor beta chain was sequenced in a study of blood T cell repertoires in COVID-19. Study background: T cells, B-cell-depleted T cells, or PBMCs provided the cDNA or gDNA that served as material.

V lost 4 bases and J lost 7; bases outside the gene matches: 16. This CDR3 contains 17 residues. Germline assignment: CDR1 MGHRA and CDR2 YSYEKL. Some clones are missing from TCRdb's copy, which holds only in-frame ones; the method was immunoSEQ multiplex PCR. The sample includes 150,000 to 200,000 clones, over 75% of them seen just once. The rearrangement joins TRBV4-1 to TRBJ2-1; 7 bases are shared with TRBD2. This sequence originates from an elderly woman with acute or convalescent COVID-19. Sequencing input: peripheral blood. The CDR3 sequence is CASSLGGTFIPRNEQFF. CDR3 bases: TGCGCCAGCAGCCTCGGGGGGACCTTCATCCCTCGTAATGAGCAGTTCTTC.